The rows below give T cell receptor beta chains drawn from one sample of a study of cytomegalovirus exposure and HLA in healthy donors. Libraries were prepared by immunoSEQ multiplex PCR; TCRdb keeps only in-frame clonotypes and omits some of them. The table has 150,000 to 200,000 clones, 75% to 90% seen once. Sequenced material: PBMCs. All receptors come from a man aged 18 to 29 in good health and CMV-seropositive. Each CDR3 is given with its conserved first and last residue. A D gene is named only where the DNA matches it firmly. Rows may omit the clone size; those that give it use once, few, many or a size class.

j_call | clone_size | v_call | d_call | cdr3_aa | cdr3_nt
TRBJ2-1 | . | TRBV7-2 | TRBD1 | CASSPRDRAMDEQFF | TGTGCCAGCAGCCCCCGGGACAGGGCTATGGATGAGCAGTTCTTC
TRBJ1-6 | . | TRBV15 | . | CATSRDRSSGFYSPLHF | TGTGCCACCAGCAGAGATCGGTCGTCGGGGTTTTATTCACCCCTCCACTTT
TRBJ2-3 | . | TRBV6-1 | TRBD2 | CASSDIAGGPTDTQYF | TGTGCCAGCAGTGATATAGCGGGGGGCCCCACAGATACGCAGTATTTT
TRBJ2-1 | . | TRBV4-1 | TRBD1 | CASSQGTGVNEQFF | TGCGCCAGCAGCCAAGGGACAGGGGTCAATGAGCAGTTCTTC
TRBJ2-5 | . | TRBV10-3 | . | CAIGGWQETQYF | TGTGCCATCGGGGGCTGGCAAGAGACCCAGTACTTC
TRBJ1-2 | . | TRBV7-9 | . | CASSLERFWAGYGYTF | TGTGCCAGCAGCTTAGAGAGGTTTTGGGCGGGCTATGGCTACACCTTC
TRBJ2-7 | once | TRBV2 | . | CASSSYEQYF | TGTGCCAGCAGTTCTTACGAGCAGTACTTC
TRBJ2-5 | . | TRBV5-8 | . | CASSQILQGSETQYF | TGTGCCAGCAGCCAAATCTTACAGGGTAGCGAGACCCAGTACTTC
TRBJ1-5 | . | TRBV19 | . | CASSMTDRFFQPQHF | TGTGCCAGTAGTATGACCGACAGGTTCTTTCAGCCCCAGCATTTT
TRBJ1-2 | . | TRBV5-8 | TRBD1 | CASSLAATGVGYTF | TGTGCCAGCAGCTTGGCCGCAACAGGGGTTGGCTACACCTTC
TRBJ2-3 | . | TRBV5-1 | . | CASSLSQGGASTDTQYF | TGCGCCAGCAGCCTGAGCCAGGGAGGAGCTAGCACAGATACGCAGTATTTT
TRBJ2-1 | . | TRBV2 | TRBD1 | CASRTGGDEQFF | TGTGCCAGTAGGACAGGGGGGGATGAGCAGTTCTTC
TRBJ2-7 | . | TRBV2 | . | CATHPNSMSSYEQYF | TGTGCAACTCACCCCAACTCCATGAGCTCCTACGAGCAGTACTTC
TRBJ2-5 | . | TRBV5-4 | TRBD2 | CASSLGGGATETQYF | TGTGCCAGCAGCTTAGGCGGGGGGGCCACGGAGACCCAGTACTTC
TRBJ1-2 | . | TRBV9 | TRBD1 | CASNQGQGLEFYGYTF | TGTGCCAGCAACCAGGGACAGGGGCTCGAGTTCTATGGCTACACCTTC
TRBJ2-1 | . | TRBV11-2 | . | CASSSPSAATHSPWQFF | TGTGCCAGCAGCTCACCGTCTGCTGCAACCCACTCCCCTTGGCAGTTCTTC
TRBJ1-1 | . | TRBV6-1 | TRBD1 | CASSEADRVMAEAFF | TGTGCCAGCAGTGAAGCGGACAGGGTGATGGCTGAAGCTTTCTTT
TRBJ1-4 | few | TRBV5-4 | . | CASSLAQNEKLFF | TGTGCCAGCAGCTTGGCCCAAAATGAAAAACTGTTTTTT
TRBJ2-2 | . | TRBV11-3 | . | CASSELSPTGELFF | TGTGCCAGCTCCGAGCTGAGTCCTACCGGGGAGCTGTTTTTT
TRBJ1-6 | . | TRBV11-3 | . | CASSLEMGTRSPLHF | TGTGCCAGCAGCTTAGAAATGGGGACACGTAGCCCCCTCCACTTT
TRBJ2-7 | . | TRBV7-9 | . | CASSSGTTYEQYF | TGTGCCAGCAGCTCCGGGACAACCTACGAGCAGTACTTC
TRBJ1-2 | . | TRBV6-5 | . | CASSYSKSPLVYGYTF | TGTGCCAGCAGTTACTCGAAGTCTCCGTTAGTCTATGGCTACACCTTC
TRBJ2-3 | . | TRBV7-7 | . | CASSLDTGGADTQYF | TGTGCCAGCAGCTTGGACACCGGTGGGGCAGATACGCAGTATTTT
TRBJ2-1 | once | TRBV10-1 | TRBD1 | CASSPDRGGRSYNEQFF | TGCGCCAGCAGCCCGGACAGGGGCGGGCGGTCCTACAATGAGCAGTTCTTC
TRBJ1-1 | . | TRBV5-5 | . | CASTSRENTEAFF | TGTGCCAGCACCTCTAGAGAGAACACTGAAGCTTTCTTT
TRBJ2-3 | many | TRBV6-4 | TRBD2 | CASSASGGATDTQYF | TGTGCCAGCAGTGCCAGCGGGGGGGCCACAGATACGCAGTATTTT
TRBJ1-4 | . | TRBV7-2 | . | CASSSTTQGEKLFF | TGTGCCAGCAGCTCCACGACGCAGGGTGAAAAACTGTTTTTT
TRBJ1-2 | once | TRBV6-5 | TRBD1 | CASSAWTGGSYGYTF | TGTGCCAGTTCCGCTTGGACAGGAGGGAGCTATGGCTACACCTTC
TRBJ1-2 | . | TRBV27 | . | CASSLSAGNYGYTF | TGTGCCAGCAGTTTATCGGCAGGGAACTATGGCTACACCTTC
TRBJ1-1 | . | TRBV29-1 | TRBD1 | CSGGQGGLRAFF | TGCAGCGGCGGACAGGGAGGCTTAAGGGCTTTCTTT
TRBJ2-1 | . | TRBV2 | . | CASKMRVDAYNEQFF | TGTGCCAGCAAAATGAGGGTTGATGCCTACAATGAGCAGTTCTTC